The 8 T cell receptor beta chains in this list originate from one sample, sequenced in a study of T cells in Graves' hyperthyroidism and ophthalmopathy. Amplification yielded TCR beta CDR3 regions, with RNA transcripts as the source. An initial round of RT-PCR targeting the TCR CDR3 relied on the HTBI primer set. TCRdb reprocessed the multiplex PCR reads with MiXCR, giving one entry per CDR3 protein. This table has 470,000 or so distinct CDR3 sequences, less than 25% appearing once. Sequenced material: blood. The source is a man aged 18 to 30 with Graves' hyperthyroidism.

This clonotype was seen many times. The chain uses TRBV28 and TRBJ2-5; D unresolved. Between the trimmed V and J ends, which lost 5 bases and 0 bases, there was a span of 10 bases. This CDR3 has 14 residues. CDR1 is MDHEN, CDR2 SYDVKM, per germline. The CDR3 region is CASSPRQYQETQYF. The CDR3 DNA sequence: TGTGCCAGCAGTCCCCGTCAGTACCAAGAGACCCAGTACTTC.

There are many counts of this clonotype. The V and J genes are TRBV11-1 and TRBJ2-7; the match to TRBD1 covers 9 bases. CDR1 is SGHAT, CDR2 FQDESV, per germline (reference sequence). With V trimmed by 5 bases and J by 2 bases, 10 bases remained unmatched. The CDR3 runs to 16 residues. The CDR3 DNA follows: TGTGCCAGCAGCCCGCTTCAGGGACAGGGACCCTACGAGCAGTACTTC. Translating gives CASSPLQGQGPYEQYF.

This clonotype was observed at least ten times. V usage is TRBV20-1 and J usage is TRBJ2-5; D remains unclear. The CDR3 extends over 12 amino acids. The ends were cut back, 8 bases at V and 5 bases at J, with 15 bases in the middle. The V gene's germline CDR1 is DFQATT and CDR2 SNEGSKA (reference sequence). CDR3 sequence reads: CSTARIRETQYF. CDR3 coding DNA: TGCAGTACAGCTAGAATTCGGGAGACCCAGTACTTC.

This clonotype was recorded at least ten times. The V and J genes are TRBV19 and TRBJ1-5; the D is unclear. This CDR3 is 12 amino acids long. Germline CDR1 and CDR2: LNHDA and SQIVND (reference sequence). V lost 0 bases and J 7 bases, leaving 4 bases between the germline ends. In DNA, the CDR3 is TGTGCCAGTAGTATAGAGCGACAGCCCCAGCATTTT. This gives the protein CASSIERQPQHF.

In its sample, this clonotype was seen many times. Here the CDR3 DNA reads TGTGCCAGCAGTAGAGGACAGAACTATGGCTACACCTTC. It is translated as CASSRGQNYGYTF. J is TRBJ1-2 and V is TRBV12-3 or TRBV12-4; perhaps TRBD1 as D (6 bases). The CDR3 consists of 13 residues. V was cut by 5 bases and J by 2 bases, with 9 bases left in between.

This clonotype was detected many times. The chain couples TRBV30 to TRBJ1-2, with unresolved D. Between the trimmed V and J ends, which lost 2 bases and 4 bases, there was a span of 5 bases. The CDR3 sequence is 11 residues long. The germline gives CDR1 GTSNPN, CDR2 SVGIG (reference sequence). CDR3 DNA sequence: TGTGCCTGGAGTAGGAGCTATGGCTACACCTTC. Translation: CAWSRSYGYTF.

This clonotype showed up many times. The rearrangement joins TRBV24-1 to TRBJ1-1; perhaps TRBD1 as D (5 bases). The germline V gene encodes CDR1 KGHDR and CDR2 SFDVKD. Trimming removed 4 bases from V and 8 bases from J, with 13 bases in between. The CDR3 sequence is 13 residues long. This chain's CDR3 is CATSESGTEEAFF. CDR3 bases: TGTGCCACCAGTGAATCCGGGACCGAAGAAGCTTTCTTT.

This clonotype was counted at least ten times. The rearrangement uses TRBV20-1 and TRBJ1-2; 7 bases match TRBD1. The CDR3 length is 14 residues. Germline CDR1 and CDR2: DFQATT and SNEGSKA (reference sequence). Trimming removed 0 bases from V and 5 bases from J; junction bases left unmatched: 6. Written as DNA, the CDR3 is TGCAGTGCTAGAGATGGGGGACAGCCTTATGGCTACACCTTC. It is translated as CSARDGGQPYGYTF.